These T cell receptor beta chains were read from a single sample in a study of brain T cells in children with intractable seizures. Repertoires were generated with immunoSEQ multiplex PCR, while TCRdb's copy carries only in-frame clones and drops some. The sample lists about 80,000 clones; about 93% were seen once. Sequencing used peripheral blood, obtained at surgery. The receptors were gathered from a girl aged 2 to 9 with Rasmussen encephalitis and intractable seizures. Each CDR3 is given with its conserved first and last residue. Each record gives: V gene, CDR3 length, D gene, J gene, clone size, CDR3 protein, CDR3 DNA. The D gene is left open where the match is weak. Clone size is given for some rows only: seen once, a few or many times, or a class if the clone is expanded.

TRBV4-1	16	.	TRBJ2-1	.	CASSQPTGSSYNEQFF	TGCGCCAGCAGCCAACCTACAGGGAGCTCCTACAATGAGCAGTTCTTC
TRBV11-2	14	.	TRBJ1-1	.	CASSLPGVNTEAFF	TGTGCCAGCAGCTTACCCGGGGTTAATACTGAAGCTTTCTTT
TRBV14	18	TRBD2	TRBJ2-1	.	CASSPIPGLAGGGDEQFF	TGTGCCAGCAGCCCGATACCGGGACTAGCGGGAGGGGGAGATGAGCAGTTCTTC
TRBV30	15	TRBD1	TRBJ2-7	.	CAWSEFGTVSYEQYF	TGTGCCTGGAGTGAATTCGGGACAGTCTCCTACGAGCAGTACTTC
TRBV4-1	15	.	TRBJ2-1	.	CASSLNSGQGNEQFF	TGCGCCAGCAGCCTCAACTCGGGACAAGGGAATGAGCAGTTCTTC
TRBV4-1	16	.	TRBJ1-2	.	CASSPGEVEFNYGYTF	TGCGCCAGCAGCCCCGGGGAGGTTGAATTCAACTATGGCTACACCTTC
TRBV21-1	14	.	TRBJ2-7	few	CASSRNRVRYEQYF	TGTGCCAGCAGCAGAAACAGGGTCCGGTACGAGCAGTACTTC
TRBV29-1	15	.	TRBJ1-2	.	CSVELSWGSQLGYTF	TGCAGCGTTGAACTTTCGTGGGGCAGTCAACTTGGCTACACCTTC
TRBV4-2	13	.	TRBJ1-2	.	CASSQDVYYGYTF	TGTGCCAGCAGCCAAGATGTATACTATGGCTACACCTTC
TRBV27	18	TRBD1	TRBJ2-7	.	CASSFRDRVPFDAKEQYF	TGTGCCAGCAGTTTTCGGGACAGGGTCCCCTTCGATGCTAAGGAGCAGTACTTC